This T cell receptor (beta chain) was found in a study of CXCR3-negative and CXCR3-positive naive CD8 T cells (dated by TCRdb to 2018 to 2020). For context, the study as a whole: Roughly 150 million TRB reads were obtained in total, roughly 1.5 +/- 0.3 million reads per library. Naive subsets from about five donors and memory cells from 3 donors were included in the TRBV-TRBJ cluster analysis. Data from under 12 donors, pooled across two independent experiments, went into the diversity and physicochemical repertoire analyses. Overall results and qualifications from the work: Because surface CD5, which is linked to self-reactivity in mice, was comparable between the naive subsets, TCR interaction strength was also inferred from TRB CDR3 physicochemical properties. TRB CDR3s from CXCR3-positive naive cells showed higher hydrophobicity (lower Kidera factor 4), lower energy, and higher strength and volume indices than CXCR3-negative naive cells. TRBV-TRBJ usage was similar between naive CXCR3-negative and CXCR3-positive cells from the same donor, while memory cells showed distinct patterns. Comparably high repertoire diversity was found in both naive subsets, whereas much lower repertoire diversity was found in memory CD8+ T cells. Because CXCR3 expression was partially decreased after cryopreservation, freshly isolated PBMCs were used for most assays.

For each CD8+ T cell subset, flow sorting was done in triplicate, and a few hundred thousand cells per subset went directly into RLT lysis buffer. To keep memory contaminants out, a stringent definition of naive CD8+ T cells was applied: CD45RO-CCR7+CD27+CD95-. Using standard density gradient centrifugation, peripheral blood mononuclear cells were isolated from buffy coats. Naive CXCR3-negative and CXCR3-positive CD8+ T cells were flow-sorted on a FACSAria III. Total RNA was extracted from sorted cells using an RNeasy Mini Kit. As regards this clonotype: No antigen is known for it.

Via the germline V gene, CDR1 is ENHRY and CDR2 SYGVKD. The CDR3, from cysteine to phenylalanine, totals 16 residues. No DNA is listed. Sequenced using a NextSeq 550. The Human TCR Profiling Kit (MiLaboratory) was used to make UMI-labeled 5' RACE TRB cDNA libraries. The full amount of extracted RNA was used for cDNA synthesis, and the full amount of resulting cDNA was used for PCR amplification. The libraries were made side by side, with each library going through the same number of PCR cycles. Per the source publication's procedure: With a requirement of at least two reads per UMI, MIGEC and MiXCR extracted about 57,000 +/- 9,900 unique UMI-labeled TRB cDNA molecules per library. On average, approximately 40,000 +/- 10,000 functional in-frame TRB CDR3 nucleotide clonotypes lacking stop codons were found per library. After downsampling to 5000 UMI-labeled TRB molecules per sample, diversity metrics, including normalized Shannon-Wiener and Chao1, were computed in VDJtools. For the central five CDR3 residues, VDJtools calculated physicochemical properties weighted by clonotype size, namely interaction energy, strength, volume and Kidera factor 4. Following TCRdb reprocessing, every CDR3 protein sequence forms one entry, and DNA is not provided. These V and J calls are TCRdb output, not the study's own analysis. The sample table records about 150,000 distinct CDR3 sequences. The ten largest account for 0.45% to 0.6% of the sample.

The source material was naive CXCR3+ CD8+ T cells from blood. Per the publication, the cell subset or site label means: CD45RO-CCR7+CD27+CD95- naive CD8+ T cells expressing CXCR3 (TNR3+). The rearrangement combines TRBV10-3 with TRBJ2-3. The TCR was taken from a human donor in good health. Some clones in this sample may be carry-over from other donors' samples. The CDR3 reads as follows: CAISESGVPSTDTQYF.